This T cell receptor (beta chain) was documented in a study of blood T cell repertoires in COVID-19. Overall study: Samples taken during acute and convalescent COVID-19 were collected in the United States, Italy and Spain. PBMCs, B-cell-depleted T cells, or T cells were the source of the cDNA or gDNA that made up the material.

Method: immunoSEQ multiplex PCR; TCRdb's copy keeps in-frame clones and lacks some. The profile shows 200,000 or so clones, about 88% of them singletons. The germline V gene encodes CDR1 MNHEY and CDR2 SVGAGI. This CDR3 comprises 13 residues. Trimming cost V 9 bases and J 7 bases; bases outside gene matches: 9. The V and J genes are TRBV6-5 and TRBJ1-1, with 9 bases aligning to TRBD1. Sequenced: peripheral blood. The origin of this receptor is a man in his sixties with acute or convalescent COVID-19. The CDR3 DNA reads as TGTGCCAGGTGGGACAGGGACGTATTTGAAGCTTTCTTT. Amino acids: CARWDRDVFEAFF.